The TCR beta chain under discussion was sequenced for a study of cytomegalovirus exposure and HLA in healthy donors. Per the germline V gene, CDR1 is SGDLS and CDR2 is YYNGEE. The length of the CDR3 is 17 residues. V was pared by 0 bases and J by 7 bases, with 11 bases of the junction left unmatched. Study findings and constraints: Earlier results showed most TCR beta V segments being productive about 87% or about 30% of the time. A later analysis showed TCR association rates differing by HLA locus, peaking at DRB1 and lowest at HLA-C.

All donors participated as healthy donors of bone marrow. To note about this clone: The antigen remains undetermined.

60 Vbeta and 13 Jbeta primers were used in PCR. Authors' analysis steps: In a later analysis, the count reached 80 million or so unique TCR beta chains, with approximately 10 million shared. Method: immunoSEQ multiplex PCR; TCRdb's copy keeps in-frame clones and lacks some. That table supplies the V and J calls and clone size; D and trimming were determined from the DNA. This table has about 180,000 clones, 60% to 80% appearing once. The chain carries TRBV9 and TRBJ2-1; TRBD2 matches at 9 bases. Sequencing was carried out using PBMCs. The sequence came from a man aged 35-49 years in good health and CMV-seropositive. For the CDR3, the DNA is TGTGCCAGCAGCGTAGGTAATAGCGGGAGTTCTAGGAATGAGCAGTTCTTC. Translation gives CASSVGNSGSSRNEQFF.